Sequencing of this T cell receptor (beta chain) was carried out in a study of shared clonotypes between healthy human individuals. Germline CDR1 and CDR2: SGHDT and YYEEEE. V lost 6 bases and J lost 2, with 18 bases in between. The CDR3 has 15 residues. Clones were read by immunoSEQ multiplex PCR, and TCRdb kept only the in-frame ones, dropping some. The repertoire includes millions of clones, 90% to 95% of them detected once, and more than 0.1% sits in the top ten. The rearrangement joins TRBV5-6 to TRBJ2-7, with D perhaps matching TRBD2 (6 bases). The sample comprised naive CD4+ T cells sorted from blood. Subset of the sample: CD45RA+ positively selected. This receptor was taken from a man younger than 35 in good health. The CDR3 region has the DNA TGTGCCAGCACCCCGCGGGGTACCGGGACCTACGAGCAGTACTTC. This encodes CASTPRGTGTYEQYF.